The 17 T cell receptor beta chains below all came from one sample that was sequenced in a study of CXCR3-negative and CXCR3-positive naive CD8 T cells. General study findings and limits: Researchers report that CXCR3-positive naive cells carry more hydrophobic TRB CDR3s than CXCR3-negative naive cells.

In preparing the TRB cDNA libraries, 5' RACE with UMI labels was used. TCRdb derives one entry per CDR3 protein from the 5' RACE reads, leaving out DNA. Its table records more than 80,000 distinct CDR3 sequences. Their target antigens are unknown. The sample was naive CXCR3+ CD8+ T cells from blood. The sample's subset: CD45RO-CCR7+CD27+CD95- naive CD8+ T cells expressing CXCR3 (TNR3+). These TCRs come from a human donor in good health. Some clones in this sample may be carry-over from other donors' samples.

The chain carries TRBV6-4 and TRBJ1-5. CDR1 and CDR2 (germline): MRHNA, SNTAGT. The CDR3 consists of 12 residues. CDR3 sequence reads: CASGSHHQPQHF.

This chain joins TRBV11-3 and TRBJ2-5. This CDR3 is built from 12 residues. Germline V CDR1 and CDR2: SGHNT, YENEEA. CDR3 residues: CASSYPQETQYF.

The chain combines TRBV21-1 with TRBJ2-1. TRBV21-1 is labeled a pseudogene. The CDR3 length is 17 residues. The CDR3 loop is CASSKRTQANSYNEQFF.

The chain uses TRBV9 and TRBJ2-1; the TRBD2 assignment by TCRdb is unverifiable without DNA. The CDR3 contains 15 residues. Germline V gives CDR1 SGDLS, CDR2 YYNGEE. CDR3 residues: CASSPTPGLYNEQFF.

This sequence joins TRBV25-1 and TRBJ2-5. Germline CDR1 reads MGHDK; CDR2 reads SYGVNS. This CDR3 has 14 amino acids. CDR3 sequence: CASSELGTQETQYF.

The CDR3 loop reads CASRGQGYEQYF. The J gene is TRBJ2-7, the V gene TRBV5-1; no DNA is available, so the TRBD1 call from TCRdb remains unchecked. The CDR3 covers 12 residues. CDR1 and CDR2 (germline): SGHRS, YFSETQ.

CDR3 sequence reads: CASSEGAMDYEQYF. V and J are TRBV2 and TRBJ2-7; absent DNA, TCRdb's TRBD1 call cannot be checked. Per the germline V gene, CDR1 is SNHLY and CDR2 is FYNNEI. CDR3 length: 14 amino acids.

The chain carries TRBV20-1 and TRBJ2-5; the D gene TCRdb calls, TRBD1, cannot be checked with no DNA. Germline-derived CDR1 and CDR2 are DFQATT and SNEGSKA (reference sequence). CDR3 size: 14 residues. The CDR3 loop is CSAREAGSLETQYF.

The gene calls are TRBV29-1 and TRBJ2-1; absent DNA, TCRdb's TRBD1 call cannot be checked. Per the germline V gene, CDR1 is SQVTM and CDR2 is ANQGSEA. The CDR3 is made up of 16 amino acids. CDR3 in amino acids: CSVVGGEDRFYNEQFF.

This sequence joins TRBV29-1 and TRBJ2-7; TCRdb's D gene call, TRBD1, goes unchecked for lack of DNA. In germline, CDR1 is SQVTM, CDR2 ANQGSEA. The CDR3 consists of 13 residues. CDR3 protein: CSVEGDRVGEQYF.

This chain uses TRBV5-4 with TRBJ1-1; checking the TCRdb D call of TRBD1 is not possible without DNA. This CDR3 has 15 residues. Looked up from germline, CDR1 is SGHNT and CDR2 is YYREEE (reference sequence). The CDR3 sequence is CASSFVGQGVGEAFF.

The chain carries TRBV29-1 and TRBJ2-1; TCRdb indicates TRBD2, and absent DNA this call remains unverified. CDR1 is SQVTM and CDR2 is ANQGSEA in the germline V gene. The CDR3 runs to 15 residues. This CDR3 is CSVALPSILINEQFF.

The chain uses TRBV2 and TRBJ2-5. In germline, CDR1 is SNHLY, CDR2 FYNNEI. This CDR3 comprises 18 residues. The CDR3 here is CASSEDGKPMIGQETQYF.

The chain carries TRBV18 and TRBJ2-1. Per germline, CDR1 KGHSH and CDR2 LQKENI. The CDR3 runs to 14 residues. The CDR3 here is CASSPRPLDNEQFF.

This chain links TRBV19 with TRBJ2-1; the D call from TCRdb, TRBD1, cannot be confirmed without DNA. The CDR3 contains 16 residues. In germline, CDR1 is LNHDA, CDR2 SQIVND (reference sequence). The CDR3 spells CASPTGKSFRVDEQFF.

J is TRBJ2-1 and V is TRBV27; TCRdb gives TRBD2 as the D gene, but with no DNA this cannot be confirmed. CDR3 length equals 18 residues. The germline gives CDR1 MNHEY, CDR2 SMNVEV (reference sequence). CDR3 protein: CASSLLLAGGPLYNEQFF.

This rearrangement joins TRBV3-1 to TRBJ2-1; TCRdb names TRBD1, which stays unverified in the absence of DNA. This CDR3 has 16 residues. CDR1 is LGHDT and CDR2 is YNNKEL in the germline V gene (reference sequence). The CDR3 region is CASSQDRKGQQQGQFF.